The 27 T cell receptor beta chains reported below all come from one sample, sequenced in a study of blood T cell repertoires in COVID-19. TCRdb's copy holds only in-frame clones and misses some; the assay was immunoSEQ multiplex PCR. In the table there are about 190,000 clones, 70% to 85% of which are singletons. The sequenced sample was PBMCs or T cells enriched from blood (not recorded which). All receptors come from a woman in her twenties or thirties who had recovered from COVID-19.

The chain uses TRBV5-4 and TRBJ1-2; 8 bases map to TRBD1. This CDR3 has 15 residues. Germline-derived CDR1 and CDR2 are SGHNT and YYREEE (reference sequence). V was pared by 4 bases and J by 2 bases, with 7 bases of the junction left unmatched. The CDR3 DNA reads as TGTGCCAGCAGCCCCGGGACAGGTTTAAACTATGGCTACACCTTC. Protein product: CASSPGTGLNYGYTF.

This chain uses TRBV4-1 with TRBJ2-1, with TRBD2 identical over 7 bases. The CDR3 is 15 residues long. Germline V gene sequence: CDR1 MGHRA, CDR2 YSYEKL. The V segment lost 4 bases and the J segment 9 bases; nucleotides outside the gene matches: 12. CDR3 in amino acids: CASSPSSAKRGEQFF. CDR3 coding DNA: TGCGCCAGCAGCCCTTCCTCGGCCAAGCGGGGTGAGCAGTTCTTC.

The rearrangement uses TRBV6-1 and TRBJ1-1; 12 bases align to TRBD1. Germline CDR1 MNHNS, CDR2 SASEGT. The CDR3 runs 16 residues. V lost 2 bases and J lost 0; bases outside the gene matches: 1. The DNA for the CDR3 is TGTGCCAGCAGTGAAAGGGACAGGGGGCTGAACACTGAAGCTTTCTTT. This codes for CASSERDRGLNTEAFF.

The chain joins TRBV28 to TRBJ2-1; D gene ambiguous. The CDR3 spans 13 residues. Germline loops: CDR1 MDHEN, CDR2 SYDVKM. V lost 7 bases and J 7 bases, leaving 14 bases between the germline ends. In DNA form, the CDR3 reads TGTGCCAGCAACCGGGTCCCGGATAATGAGCAGTTCTTC. Translating gives CASNRVPDNEQFF. The full variable domain, rest sourced from reference TRBV28 and TRBJ2-1, is DVKVTQSSRYLVKRTGEKVFLECVQDMDHENMFWYRQDPGLGLRLIYFSYDVKMKEKGDIPEGYSVSREKKERFSLILESASTNQTSMYLCASNRVPDNEQFFGPGTRLTVL.

The chain carries TRBV27 and TRBJ1-5; tentatively, D is TRBD1 (5 bases). Trimming left V 2 bases short and J 5 bases short, with 13 bases between. The CDR3 is made up of 15 amino acids. From germline, CDR1 is MNHEY and CDR2 SMNVEV (reference sequence). The CDR3 nucleotides read TGTGCCAGCAGTTTACTTCGGGGGGGGGATCAGCCCCAGCATTTT. It specifies CASSLLRGGDQPQHF.

The rearrangement joins TRBV18 to TRBJ1-5, with TRBD1 as a possible D gene (6 bases). V lost 0 bases to trimming and J lost 5 bases, with 14 bases between them. This CDR3 is built from 16 residues. CDR1 is KGHSH, CDR2 LQKENI, per germline. CDR3 sequence (DNA): TGTGCCAGCTCACCACCGGGGGCAGGGAGGGATCAGCCCCAGCATTTT. Translation gives CASSPPGAGRDQPQHF. Looking up the rest from reference TRBV18 and TRBJ1-5 gives the full variable domain: NAGVMQNPRHLVRRRGQEARLRCSPMKGHSHVYWYRQLPEEGLKFMVYLQKENIIDESGMPKERFSAEFPKEGPSILRIQQVVRGDSAAYFCASSPPGAGRDQPQHFGDGTRLSIL.

This chain links TRBV5-1 with TRBJ1-2; maybe TRBD1 (6 bases). Trimming shortened V by 2 bases and J by 2 bases, and 10 bases separated the two germline ends. The germline gives CDR1 SGHRS, CDR2 YFSETQ. The CDR3 is 14 residues long. CDR3 coding DNA: TGCGCCAGCAGCTTCAGACAGGCGAACTATGGCTACACCTTC. It translates to CASSFRQANYGYTF. Using reference TRBV5-1 and TRBJ1-2 for the parts outside the CDR3, the full variable domain is KAGVTQTPRYLIKTRGQQVTLSCSPISGHRSVSWYQQTPGQGLQFLFEYFSETQRNKGNFPGRFSGRQFSNSRSEMNVSTLELGDSALYLCASSFRQANYGYTFGSGTRLTVV.

This clone was seen just once. The rearrangement links TRBV24-1 to TRBJ1-2, with a weak D call TRBD1 (6 bases). The germline V and J ends were trimmed by 2 bases and 0 bases, with 9 bases remaining between them. The CDR3 length is 15 residues. CDR1 is KGHDR, CDR2 SFDVKD, per germline. CDR3 region: CATSDSRTANYGYTF. The DNA for the CDR3 is TGTGCCACCAGTGATTCCCGGACAGCTAACTATGGCTACACCTTC.

In the case of this clone: Germline is not matched at one junction end, which may reflect a read error. This CDR3 is also generated by other DNA sequences in the sample. The chain employs TRBV4-1 and TRBJ1-6, with TRBD1 matching 8 bases. The germline CDR1 and CDR2 sequences are MGHRA and YSYEKL. The CDR3 spans 14 residues. CDR3 amino acids: CASSQGTGNSPLHF. The CDR3 region has the DNA TGCGCCAGCAGCCAAGGGACAGGGAATTCGCCCCTCCACTTT.

The chain couples TRBV7-9 to TRBJ2-4; no firm D call. The germline gives CDR1 SEHNR, CDR2 FQNEAQ (reference sequence). V was shortened by 1 base and J by 6 bases, with 10 bases between the two germline ends. This CDR3 has 14 amino acids. DNA of the CDR3: TGTGCCAGCAGCTTAGTCGAAGCACCAAACATTCAGTACTTC. Protein sequence: CASSLVEAPNIQYF.

V and J are TRBV5-7 and TRBJ2-7, with D possibly matching TRBD2 (5 bases). TRBV5-7 is identified as an open reading frame with a role that is uncertain. V lost 1 base, J lost 0 bases, and 17 bases lay in between. CDR3 length equals 17 residues. This CDR3 is CASSLPTGRYYSYEQYF. The DNA for the CDR3 is TGTGCCAGCAGCTTGCCCACGGGGAGATACTACTCCTACGAGCAGTACTTC.

V and J are TRBV28 and TRBJ1-4; weak D call: TRBD1 (5 bases). The CDR3 has 15 residues. With 7 bases removed from V and 7 bases from J, the gap between germline ends came to 19 bases. Germline assignment: CDR1 MDHEN and CDR2 SYDVKM. The CDR3 DNA reads as TGTGCCAGCACCACCCCAGGGCTCTCTGGTGAAAAACTGTTTTTT. This sequence encodes CASTTPGLSGEKLFF.

The chain uses TRBV5-6 and TRBJ1-1; D is unresolved. V shed 2 bases and J shed 5 bases, with 10 bases lying between them. The CDR3 is 13 amino acids. The germline V gene encodes CDR1 SGHDT and CDR2 YYEEEE. The CDR3 sequence is CASSLLGETEAFF. The CDR3 bases are TGTGCCAGCAGCTTACTAGGAGAAACTGAAGCTTTCTTT.

The chain couples TRBV5-6 to TRBJ1-3, with unresolved D. Germline CDR1 is SGHDT and CDR2 is YYEEEE. CDR3 length: 15 residues. V was pared by 0 bases and J by 3 bases, with 10 bases between. The CDR3 sequence: CASSLEVRFGNTIYF. The CDR3 bases are TGTGCCAGCAGCTTGGAAGTCCGGTTTGGAAACACCATATATTTT.

The V and J genes are TRBV5-1 and TRBJ2-1; 7 bases are a match to TRBD2. The germline V gene encodes CDR1 SGHRS and CDR2 YFSETQ. The CDR3 length is 16 residues. The trim removed 0 bases at V and 2 bases at J, leaving 5 bases unmatched. The CDR3 region has the DNA TGCGCCAGCAGCTTGGAGGCAGCGGGGACCTACAATGAGCAGTTCTTC. It encodes CASSLEAAGTYNEQFF.

The V call is TRBV18, the J call TRBJ2-1; 7 bases map to TRBD2. V lost 3 bases, J lost 6 bases, and 11 bases stayed unmatched. Germline V CDR1 and CDR2: KGHSH, LQKENI. The CDR3 consists of 16 residues. CDR3 loop: CASSPLLAGAGNEQFF. In DNA, the CDR3 is TGTGCCAGCTCACCGCTGCTTGCGGGAGCAGGCAATGAGCAGTTCTTC.

The J gene is TRBJ2-7, the V gene TRBV4-1; TRBD2 matches at 10 bases. J lost 5 bases, V lost 0 bases, and 7 bases had no gene match. Germline V gene sequence: CDR1 MGHRA, CDR2 YSYEKL. This CDR3 comprises 16 residues. CDR3 nucleotide sequence: TGCGCCAGCAGCCAAGACATGGGGACTAGCGACCACGAGCAGTACTTC. Its translation is CASSQDMGTSDHEQYF.

The rearrangement joins TRBV6-1 to TRBJ1-6; TRBD1 aligns across 7 bases. Germline assignment: CDR1 MNHNS and CDR2 SASEGT. After removal of 2 bases from V and 5 bases from J, the junction contained 3 bases not matched to a gene. The CDR3 totals 15 residues. The CDR3, as DNA: TGTGCCAGCAGTGAAAACAGGGGCAATAATTCACCCCTCCACTTT. Translating it yields CASSENRGNNSPLHF.

V usage is TRBV18 and J usage is TRBJ2-5; no definite D call. This CDR3 has 14 residues. CDR1 is KGHSH, CDR2 LQKENI, per germline. The ends were cut back, 5 bases at V and 2 bases at J, with 12 bases in the middle. The CDR3 loop is CASSTVLLQETQYF. CDR3 in DNA: TGTGCCAGCTCAACCGTACTTTTACAAGAGACCCAGTACTTC.

The chain links TRBV19 to TRBJ2-2; weak D call: TRBD2 (6 bases). Trimming shortened V by 7 bases and J by 5 bases, and 14 bases separated the two germline ends. Germline V gene data show CDR1 as LNHDA and CDR2 as SQIVND (reference sequence). CDR3 length: 14 amino acids. The CDR3 DNA sequence: TGTGCCAGTAAATTAGGGGCGGGAACCGGGGAGCTGTTTTTT. Translation gives CASKLGAGTGELFF.

The chain has TRBV7-6 and TRBJ1-2; TRBD1 might be the D (5 bases). From germline, CDR1 is SGHVS and CDR2 FNYEAQ. The CDR3 has 15 amino acids. V lost 1 base and J 4 bases, leaving 13 bases between the germline ends. CDR3 sequence (DNA): TGTGCCAGCAGCTTAGAAGATCCGACAGTCTATGGCTACACCTTC. This encodes CASSLEDPTVYGYTF.

A word on this clone: The sample holds other DNA sequences that translate to the same CDR3. The rearrangement joins TRBV28 to TRBJ1-6, with D unclear. The germline V gene encodes CDR1 MDHEN and CDR2 SYDVKM. This CDR3 is built from 15 residues. The V and J ends lost 3 bases and 4 bases respectively, with 10 bases between them. CDR3 in amino acids: CASSFGGVYNSPLHF. The DNA for the CDR3 is TGTGCCAGCAGTTTCGGCGGGGTTTATAATTCACCCCTCCACTTT.

The chain recombines TRBV5-1 with TRBJ1-3, with 8 bases identical to TRBD1. Germline trimming cut 3 bases from V and 0 bases from J; bases unmatched to any gene: 2. The CDR3 runs to 15 residues. Germline CDR1 SGHRS, CDR2 YFSETQ. The CDR3 protein is CASSSTGGSGNTIYF. The CDR3 DNA follows: TGCGCCAGCAGCTCAACAGGGGGCTCTGGAAACACCATATATTTT.

The chain combines TRBV28 with TRBJ1-2, with TRBD1 as a possible D gene (5 bases). With 3 bases removed from V and 1 base from J, the gap between germline ends came to 6 bases. This CDR3 contains 13 residues. Germline V gene sequence: CDR1 MDHEN, CDR2 SYDVKM. The DNA of the CDR3 is TGTGCCAGCAGTTTCGGGGGTAACTATGGCTACACCTTC. Its protein product is CASSFGGNYGYTF.

This clone was detected only once. The chain joins TRBV28 to TRBJ1-5, with D perhaps matching TRBD1 (5 bases). The CDR3 loop spans 16 amino acids. Germline V lookup: CDR1 MDHEN, CDR2 SYDVKM. Deletions cut 5 bases from V and 1 base from J, with 15 bases between. The DNA of the CDR3 is TGTGCCAGCAGTGGGGCCCTTTATAGAAGCAATCAGCCCCAGCATTTT. Translation gives CASSGALYRSNQPQHF.

The table lists this clone with a few counts. CDR3 loop: CASGPGLAGGNEQFF. The CDR3 nucleotides are TGTGCCAGCGGTCCGGGACTAGCGGGAGGGAATGAGCAGTTCTTC. V and J are TRBV2 and TRBJ2-1, with TRBD2 matching over 16 bases. This CDR3 is built from 15 residues. V shed 8 bases, J shed 7 bases, and the junction held 5 bases outside the gene matches. Per the germline V gene, CDR1 is SNHLY and CDR2 is FYNNEI.

The chain uses TRBV5-1 and TRBJ1-2, with 7 positions matching TRBD1. This CDR3 is 13 amino acids long. Germline-derived CDR1 and CDR2 are SGHRS and YFSETQ. The trim removed 5 bases at V and 5 bases at J, leaving 6 bases unmatched. The CDR3 loop reads CASSRGQLYGYTF. In DNA, the CDR3 is TGCGCCAGCAGTCGGGGACAGCTTTATGGCTACACCTTC.